This T cell receptor beta chain was recovered during a study of T-cell reconstitution after alpha-beta-depleted transplantation in children. Library preparation (for TCRbeta) was performed with unique molecular identifiers. TCRdb ran MiXCR on the PCR reads and lists one entry per CDR3 protein. The sample consists of 600,000 to 700,000 distinct CDR3 sequences, around 17% of them appearing once. With regard to this clonotype: The junction and the germline gene differ at one end; a read error may be behind it.

The CDR3 sequence is 16 residues long. This sequence joins TRBV12-3 or TRBV12-4 and TRBJ2-6, with D perhaps being TRBD1 or TRBD2 (5 bases each). The sample was PBMCs from the stem cell graft donor, taken from the stem cell graft. This sequence was found in a human donor who donated a stem cell graft to a child with acute myeloid leukemia. The CDR3 sequence is CASSLGRASGADVLTF. As DNA, the CDR3 is TGTGCCAGCAGTTTAGGCAGGGCGTCCGGGGCCGACGTCCTGACTTTC.